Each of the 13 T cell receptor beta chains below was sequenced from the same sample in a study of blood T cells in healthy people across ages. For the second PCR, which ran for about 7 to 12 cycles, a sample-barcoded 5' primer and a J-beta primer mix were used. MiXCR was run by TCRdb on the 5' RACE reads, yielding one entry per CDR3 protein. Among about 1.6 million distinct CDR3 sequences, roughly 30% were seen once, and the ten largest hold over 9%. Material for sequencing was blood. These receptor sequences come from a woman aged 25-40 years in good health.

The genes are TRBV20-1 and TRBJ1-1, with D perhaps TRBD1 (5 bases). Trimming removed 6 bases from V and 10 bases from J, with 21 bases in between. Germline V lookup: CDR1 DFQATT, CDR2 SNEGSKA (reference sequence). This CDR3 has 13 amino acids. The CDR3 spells CSAGESGPTAAFF. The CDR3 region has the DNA TGCAGTGCGGGGGAGTCCGGGCCTACGGCAGCTTTCTTT.

The CDR3 here is CSAKKGGPTDTQYF. In DNA, the CDR3 is TGCAGTGCAAAGAAAGGAGGGCCGACAGATACGCAGTATTTT. The chain has TRBV20-1 and TRBJ2-3; the D gene is possibly TRBD2 (6 bases). CDR3 size: 14 residues. V was cut by 6 bases and J by 3 bases, with 16 bases left in between. Germline values: CDR1 DFQATT, CDR2 SNEGSKA (reference sequence).

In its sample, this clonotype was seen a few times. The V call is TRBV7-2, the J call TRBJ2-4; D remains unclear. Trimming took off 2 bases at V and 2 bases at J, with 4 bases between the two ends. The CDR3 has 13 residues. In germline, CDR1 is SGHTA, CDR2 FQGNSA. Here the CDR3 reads CASSLMPKNIQYF. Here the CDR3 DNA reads TGTGCCAGCAGCTTAATGCCCAAAAACATTCAGTACTTC.

The CDR3 DNA sequence: TGCAGTGAAGGTACAGGGGACCCACTCTATGGCTACACCTTC. The encoded protein is CSEGTGDPLYGYTF. The V gene is TRBV20-1, the J gene TRBJ1-2; 7 bases match TRBD1. The CDR3 runs 14 residues. From germline, CDR1 is DFQATT and CDR2 SNEGSKA (reference sequence). Trimming at V came to 7 bases and at J to 4 bases, leaving 12 bases not matched to a gene.

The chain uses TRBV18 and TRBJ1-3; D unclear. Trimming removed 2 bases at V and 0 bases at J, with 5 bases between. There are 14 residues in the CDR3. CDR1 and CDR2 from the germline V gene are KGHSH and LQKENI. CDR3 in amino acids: CASSPASSGNTIYF. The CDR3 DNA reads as TGTGCCAGCTCACCAGCCAGCTCTGGAAACACCATATATTTT. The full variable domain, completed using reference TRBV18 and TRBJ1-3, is NAGVMQNPRHLVRRRGQEARLRCSPMKGHSHVYWYRQLPEEGLKFMVYLQKENIIDESGMPKERFSAEFPKEGPSILRIQQVVRGDSAAYFCASSPASSGNTIYFGEGSWLTVV.

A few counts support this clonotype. CDR3 nucleotide sequence: TGCAGTGCTAGACCCGGGAGTGGGGATGAGCAGTTCTTC. This sequence encodes CSARPGSGDEQFF. The V call is TRBV20-1, the J call TRBJ2-1; D might be TRBD2 (6 bases). Trimming stripped 2 bases from V and 8 bases from J, with 13 bases between. The CDR3 extends over 13 amino acids. Germline loops: CDR1 DFQATT, CDR2 SNEGSKA (reference sequence).

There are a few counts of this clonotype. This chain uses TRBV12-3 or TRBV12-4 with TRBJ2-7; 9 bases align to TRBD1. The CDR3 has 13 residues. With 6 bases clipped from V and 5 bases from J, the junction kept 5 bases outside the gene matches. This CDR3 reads CASRRTGDNEQYF. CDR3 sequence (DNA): TGTGCCAGCAGGAGGACAGGGGACAACGAGCAGTACTTC.

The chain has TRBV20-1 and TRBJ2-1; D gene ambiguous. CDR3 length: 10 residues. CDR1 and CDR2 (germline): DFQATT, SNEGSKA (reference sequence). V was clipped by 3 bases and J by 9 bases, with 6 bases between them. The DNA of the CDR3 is TGCAGTGCTAGGATTCTTGAGCAGTTCTTC. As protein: CSARILEQFF.

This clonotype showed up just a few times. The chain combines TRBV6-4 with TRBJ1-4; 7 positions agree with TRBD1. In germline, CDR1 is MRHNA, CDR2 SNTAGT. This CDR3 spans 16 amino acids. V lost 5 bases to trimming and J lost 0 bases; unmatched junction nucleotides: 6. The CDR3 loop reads CASSLGTGATNEKLFF. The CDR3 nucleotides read TGTGCCAGCAGTCTGGGAACAGGGGCAACTAATGAAAAACTGTTTTTT.

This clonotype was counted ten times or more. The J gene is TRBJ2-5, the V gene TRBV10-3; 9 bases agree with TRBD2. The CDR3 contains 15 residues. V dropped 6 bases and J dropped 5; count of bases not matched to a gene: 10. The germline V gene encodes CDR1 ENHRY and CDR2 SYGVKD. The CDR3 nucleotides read TGTGCCATCAGCCACCAGGCGGGAGGGAGGGAGACCCAGTACTTC. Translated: CAISHQAGGRETQYF.

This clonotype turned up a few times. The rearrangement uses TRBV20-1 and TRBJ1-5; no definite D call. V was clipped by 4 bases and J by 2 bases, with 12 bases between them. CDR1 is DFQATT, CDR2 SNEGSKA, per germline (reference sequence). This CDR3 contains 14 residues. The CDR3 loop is CSATYGSGNQPQHF. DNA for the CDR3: TGCAGTGCTACCTACGGGAGCGGCAATCAGCCCCAGCATTTT.

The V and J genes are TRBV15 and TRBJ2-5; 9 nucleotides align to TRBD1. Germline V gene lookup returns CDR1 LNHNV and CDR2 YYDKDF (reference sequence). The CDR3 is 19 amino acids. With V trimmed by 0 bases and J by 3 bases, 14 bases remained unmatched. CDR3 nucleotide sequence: TGTGCCACCAGCAGAGATGAGATCGGGACAGGGTGGGTGAAAGAGACCCAGTACTTC. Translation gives CATSRDEIGTGWVKETQYF.

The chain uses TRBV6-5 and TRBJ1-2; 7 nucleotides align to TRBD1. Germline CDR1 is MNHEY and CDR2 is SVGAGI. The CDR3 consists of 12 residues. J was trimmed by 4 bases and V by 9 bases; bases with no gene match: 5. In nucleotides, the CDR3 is TGTGCCAGTCGTAGGGGGCTCTATGGCTACACCTTC. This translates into CASRRGLYGYTF.